This paragraph reports one TCR beta chain. As originally analysed: Amplified reference gene primers provided the basis for estimating nucleated cell counts. The table came from immunoSEQ multiplex PCR; TCRdb's copy has only in-frame clones and leaves some out. V and J calls and clone size are given by that table; D and trimming were obtained from the DNA. The sample includes roughly 190,000 clones, 84% of them seen just once. The sample belongs to a study of blood T cell repertoires in COVID-19. Study at large: The study drew acute and convalescent COVID-19 samples from the United States, Italy and Spain. T cells, B-cell-depleted T cells, or PBMCs provided the cDNA or gDNA that served as material.

Sequenced: PBMCs or T cells enriched from blood (not recorded which). This receptor was obtained from a woman aged 25 to 39 who had been exposed to COVID-19.

The CDR3: CASTPRRDHEKLFF. The CDR3 DNA reads TGTGCCAGCACCCCGAGGAGGGATCACGAAAAACTGTTTTTT. This sequence joins TRBV6-6 and TRBJ1-4; D ambiguous. The CDR3 totals 14 residues. V was pared by 7 bases and J by 8 bases, with 17 bases between. Germline CDR1 reads MNHNY; CDR2 reads SVGAGI (reference sequence).